The 28 T cell receptor beta chains listed next were all sequenced from one sample in a study of cytomegalovirus exposure and HLA in healthy donors (dated by TCRdb to 2016 to 2017). Preparation of the library involved the immunoSEQ multiplex PCR assay. The immuneACCESS repertoire file appears here via TCRdb, limited to in-frame rearrangements. These files lack a portion of the clones; in checked studies, under half of the deficit traces to unresolved V genes, and the cause of the others is not known. A total of 150,000 to 200,000 clones appear in this sample, roughly 88% of them only once. The ten largest account for more than 1.4% of the sample. The sample comprised PBMCs. The source of these receptors is a woman aged 18-29 years in good health and CMV-seronegative.

This chain joins TRBV11-2 and TRBJ1-3; weak D call: TRBD1 (5 bases). The germline V gene has CDR1 SGHAT and CDR2 FQNNGV. CDR3 length: 16 amino acids. Deletions cut 1 base from V and 0 bases from J, with 10 bases between. CDR3 sequence reads: CASSLGQTLSGNTIYF. CDR3 nucleotides: TGTGCCAGCAGCTTAGGACAGACTCTCTCTGGAAACACCATATATTTT.

V is TRBV5-6 and J is TRBJ2-7; tentative D call: TRBD1 (6 bases). The CDR3 spans 15 residues. Germline V gene lookup returns CDR1 SGHDT and CDR2 YYEEEE. Trimming stripped 2 bases from V and 2 bases from J, with 14 bases between. CDR3 DNA sequence: TGTGCCAGCAGCTTAGGGGGTCTGACCACCTACGAGCAGTACTTC. Amino acids: CASSLGGLTTYEQYF.

The CDR3 sequence is CASSHGQGSYEQYF. DNA for the CDR3: TGCGCCAGCAGCCATGGACAGGGATCCTACGAGCAGTACTTC. The chain uses TRBV5-1 and TRBJ2-7, with 8 bases identical to TRBD1. CDR3 length: 14 amino acids. Germline-derived CDR1 and CDR2 are SGHRS and YFSETQ. J was trimmed by 1 base and V by 4 bases; bases with no gene match: 4.

The chain uses TRBV18 and TRBJ2-7, with 10 positions matching TRBD2. From germline, CDR1 is KGHSH and CDR2 LQKENI. V shed 6 bases and J 5 bases; nucleotides not matched to a gene: 10. This CDR3 has 15 residues. The DNA for the CDR3 is TGTGCCAGCTCCCCCGGGACTAGCGCCCAGCACGAGCAGTACTTC. Translated: CASSPGTSAQHEQYF.

CDR3 DNA: TGTGCCAGCAGCTTGCCTGGGGTGGGGCAGACCTCCTATGGCTACACCTTC. This gives the protein CASSLPGVGQTSYGYTF. The chain employs TRBV5-4 and TRBJ1-2, with D maybe TRBD1 (5 bases). Trimming stripped 1 base from V and 4 bases from J, with 20 bases between. CDR1 is SGHNT, CDR2 YYREEE, per germline (reference sequence). This CDR3 spans 17 amino acids. Supplemented by reference TRBV5-4 and TRBJ1-2, the full variable domain reads ETGVTQSPTHLIKTRGQQVTLRCSSQSGHNTVSWYQQALGQGPQFIFQYYREEENGRGNFPPRFSGLQFPNYSSELNVNALELDDSALYLCASSLPGVGQTSYGYTFGSGTRLTVV.

This chain connects TRBV5-6 to TRBJ1-2; possible D gene TRBD1, 5 bases. The V end lost 1 base, the J end lost 3 bases, and 13 bases lay between the germline ends. Germline V gene sequence: CDR1 SGHDT, CDR2 YYEEEE. This CDR3 is built from 15 residues. CDR3 in DNA: TGTGCCAGCAGCTTGTTTGCAGGGTCTTACTATGGCTACACCTTC. Translating gives CASSLFAGSYYGYTF.

V and J are TRBV10-1 and TRBJ2-1; 12 bases agree with TRBD2. Per the germline V gene, CDR1 is WNHNN and CDR2 is SYGVQD (reference sequence). V gave up 10 bases and J gave up 1 base; unmatched junction bases: 20. The CDR3 consists of 20 residues. CDR3 residues: CATSSSGRAHGKESYNEQFF. The CDR3 DNA sequence: TGCGCCACCTCATCTAGCGGGAGGGCCCATGGGAAAGAGTCCTACAATGAGCAGTTCTTC.

This chain joins TRBV6-1 and TRBJ1-1; the D is unclear. Germline V lookup: CDR1 MNHNS, CDR2 SASEGT. The CDR3 runs 14 residues. V was pared by 4 bases and J by 3 bases, with 12 bases between. The CDR3 region has the DNA TGTGCCAGCAGTGGAGGGTCGGACTACACTGAAGCTTTCTTT. Its translation is CASSGGSDYTEAFF.

The chain joins TRBV19 to TRBJ2-3; 8 bases map to TRBD1. CDR3 length: 15 residues. In germline, CDR1 is LNHDA, CDR2 SQIVND (reference sequence). V was clipped by 5 bases and J by 0 bases; unmatched bases: 4. The CDR3, as DNA: TGTGCCAGTAGTCGGACAGGGACCAGCACAGATACGCAGTATTTT. Its translation: CASSRTGTSTDTQYF.

The chain is built from TRBV7-8 and TRBJ1-3; possibly TRBD1 for D (6 bases). CDR1 and CDR2 from the germline V gene are SGHVS and FQNEAQ. V lost 4 bases, J lost 4 bases, and 17 bases lay in between. This CDR3 comprises 16 residues. The CDR3 sequence is CASSWERGRDGNTIYF. The CDR3 DNA follows: TGTGCCAGCAGCTGGGAGAGGGGGAGGGACGGAAACACCATATATTTT.

The chain uses TRBV5-1 and TRBJ1-6; D ambiguous. The germline V and J ends were trimmed by 0 bases and 5 bases, with 6 bases remaining between them. Per germline, CDR1 SGHRS and CDR2 YFSETQ. This CDR3 is built from 14 residues. CDR3 bases: TGCGCCAGCAGCTTGGTTACTCATAATTCACCCCTCCACTTT. Amino acids: CASSLVTHNSPLHF. Based on the CDR3 plus reference TRBV5-1 and TRBJ1-6, the full variable domain is KAGVTQTPRYLIKTRGQQVTLSCSPISGHRSVSWYQQTPGQGLQFLFEYFSETQRNKGNFPGRFSGRQFSNSRSEMNVSTLELGDSALYLCASSLVTHNSPLHFGNGTRLTVT.

The chain uses TRBV30 and TRBJ2-1; weak D call: TRBD2 (5 bases). Between the trimmed V and J ends, which lost 1 base and 5 bases, there was a span of 9 bases. The germline CDR1 and CDR2 sequences are GTSNPN and SVGIG (reference sequence). This CDR3 has 13 residues. The CDR3 loop reads CAWSGGLHNEQFF. The CDR3 nucleotides read TGTGCCTGGAGTGGAGGACTGCACAATGAGCAGTTCTTC.

The genes are TRBV10-3 and TRBJ2-7, with 7 bases lining up with TRBD2. V shed 6 bases, J shed 2 bases, and the junction held 7 bases outside the gene matches. The CDR3 is 14 residues long. Germline loops: CDR1 ENHRY, CDR2 SYGVKD. The CDR3 bases are TGTGCCATCAGCTCTCGGGGGGAAACCTACGAGCAGTACTTC. Translated, it gives CAISSRGETYEQYF.

V gene TRBV15 combines with J gene TRBJ2-2; 8 bases are shared with TRBD2. Looked up from germline, CDR1 is LNHNV and CDR2 is YYDKDF (reference sequence). The CDR3 has 15 residues. V dropped 4 bases and J dropped 1; count of bases not matched to a gene: 2. CDR3 nucleotide sequence: TGTGCCACCAGCAATAGCGGGATGAACACCGGGGAGCTGTTTTTT. Encoded protein: CATSNSGMNTGELFF.

The rearrangement joins TRBV9 to TRBJ2-5; a possible D gene is TRBD2 (6 bases). CDR3 length equals 16 residues. V was pared by 3 bases and J by 4 bases, with 19 bases between. CDR1 and CDR2 (germline): SGDLS, YYNGEE. Here the CDR3 reads CASSGRNLWGGETQYF. In nucleotides, the CDR3 is TGTGCCAGCAGCGGACGCAACTTATGGGGAGGAGAGACCCAGTACTTC.

This chain links TRBV18 with TRBJ1-4; unclear D gene. This CDR3 has 13 amino acids. Trimming cost V 3 bases and J 4 bases, with 6 bases left between them. From germline, CDR1 is KGHSH and CDR2 LQKENI. The CDR3 DNA reads as TGTGCCAGCTCACCCGACATTAATGAAAAACTGTTTTTT. Translated: CASSPDINEKLFF.

V gene TRBV12-5 combines with J gene TRBJ1-1, with D unresolved. V dropped 7 bases and J dropped 5 bases, with 8 bases sitting between them. Germline CDR1 reads LGHNT; CDR2 reads FRNRAP. The CDR3 is 11 residues long. The DNA for the CDR3 is TGTGCTAGTGCCCCGGTTACTGAAGCTTTCTTT. Translating gives CASAPVTEAFF. Using reference TRBV12-5 and TRBJ1-1 for the parts outside the CDR3, the full variable domain is DARVTQTPRHKVTEMGQEVTMRCQPILGHNTVFWYRQTMMQGLELLAYFRNRAPLDDSGMPKDRFSAEMPDATLATLKIQPSEPRDSAVYFCASAPVTEAFFGQGTRLTVV.

The V gene is TRBV30, the J gene TRBJ2-7, with D possibly TRBD2 on 5 matching bases. Trimming removed 0 bases at V and 6 bases at J, with 12 bases between. In germline, CDR1 is GTSNPN, CDR2 SVGIG (reference sequence). The CDR3 is 13 amino acids. CDR3 residues: CAWSVSIEGEQYF. The DNA of the CDR3 is TGTGCCTGGAGTGTTTCTATAGAGGGCGAGCAGTACTTC.

This chain uses TRBV5-1 with TRBJ2-7; the match to TRBD1 covers 7 bases. CDR1 and CDR2 (germline): SGHRS, YFSETQ. The CDR3 spans 14 residues. The J segment lost 6 bases and the V segment lost 4 bases, leaving 10 bases of the junction unmatched. The CDR3 reads CASSKGQNSGEQYF. The CDR3 DNA reads as TGCGCCAGCAGCAAGGGACAGAATTCAGGCGAGCAGTACTTC.

This clone is labeled as medium-sized. V and J are TRBV6-4 and TRBJ2-4; 13 positions match TRBD2. The germline V gene encodes CDR1 MRHNA and CDR2 SNTAGT. V lost 3 bases and J lost 9; bases outside the gene matches: 2. The CDR3 spans 14 residues. The CDR3 DNA is TGTGCCAGCAGTGAAACTAGCGGGGGGGCCATTCAGTACTTC. Translating it yields CASSETSGGAIQYF.

This clone was counted between two and nine times. This chain joins TRBV6-6 and TRBJ2-7; 8 bases are a match to TRBD2. V lost 7 bases, J lost 4 bases, and 9 bases stayed unmatched. This CDR3 comprises 14 residues. Germline-derived CDR1 and CDR2 are MNHNY and SVGAGI (reference sequence). Here the CDR3 reads CASTPGGSWYEQYF. The CDR3 nucleotides read TGTGCCAGCACCCCGGGGGGGAGTTGGTACGAGCAGTACTTC.

The chain combines TRBV4-1 with TRBJ1-4; D ambiguous. CDR1 is MGHRA and CDR2 is YSYEKL in the germline V gene. V dropped 1 base and J dropped 13 bases, with 16 bases sitting between them. The CDR3 contains 14 residues. The CDR3 DNA sequence: TGCGCCAGCAGCCAAGTCATGACGGAGAAAGGACTGTTTTTT. It yields the protein CASSQVMTEKGLFF.

The chain has TRBV19 and TRBJ2-2; 7 positions agree with TRBD2. The germline V gene encodes CDR1 LNHDA and CDR2 SQIVND (reference sequence). V was pared by 3 bases and J by 2 bases, with 6 bases of the junction left unmatched. CDR3 length: 16 residues. In DNA, the CDR3 is TGTGCCAGTAGTATCTGGGGGGGAAGAAACACCGGGGAGCTGTTTTTT. Its protein is CASSIWGGRNTGELFF.

V usage is TRBV5-6 and J usage is TRBJ2-7; the match to TRBD1 covers 10 bases. The V gene end was trimmed by 3 bases and the J gene end by 10 bases; junction bases not matched to a gene: 4. This CDR3 has 12 residues. Germline assignment: CDR1 SGHDT and CDR2 YYEEEE. The CDR3 here is CASSSGTGAQYF. The DNA of the CDR3 is TGTGCCAGCAGCTCCGGGACAGGGGCCCAGTACTTC.

This clone occurred once. The rearrangement links TRBV18 to TRBJ2-7; 7 bases map to TRBD2. V lost 6 bases and J lost 3; bases outside the gene matches: 11. There are 15 residues in the CDR3. CDR1 KGHSH and CDR2 LQKENI come from the germline V gene. The CDR3 coding sequence is TGTGCCAGCTCCGATGGGGGGGTAGCTCGCTACGAGCAGTACTTC. Translation: CASSDGGVARYEQYF.

This chain joins TRBV10-3 and TRBJ2-5; no firm D call. Germline CDR1 is ENHRY and CDR2 is SYGVKD. The V gene lost 8 bases and the J gene lost 1 base, with 8 bases spanning the gap. This CDR3 is 12 amino acids long. CDR3 in amino acids: CAIAQTQETQYF. The CDR3 DNA is TGTGCCATCGCACAGACCCAAGAGACCCAGTACTTC.

The V gene is TRBV5-1, the J gene TRBJ2-3, with D possibly matching TRBD2 (6 bases). V lost 7 bases, J lost 6 bases, and 9 bases lay in between. Germline V gene data show CDR1 as SGHRS and CDR2 as YFSETQ. The CDR3 is 11 amino acids. CDR3: CASGEEDTQYF. DNA of the CDR3: TGCGCCAGCGGGGAGGAGGATACGCAGTATTTT.

In its sample, this clone was seen a few times. Other nucleotide sequences from this sample produce the same CDR3. This chain connects TRBV6-1 to TRBJ2-2, with 10 bases matching TRBD1. J was trimmed by 2 bases and V by 5 bases; bases with no gene match: 2. Germline-derived CDR1 and CDR2 are MNHNS and SASEGT. The CDR3 consists of 15 residues. Here the CDR3 DNA reads TGTGCCAGCAGTCGGGACAGGGGAAACACCGGGGAGCTGTTTTTT. Residues: CASSRDRGNTGELFF.